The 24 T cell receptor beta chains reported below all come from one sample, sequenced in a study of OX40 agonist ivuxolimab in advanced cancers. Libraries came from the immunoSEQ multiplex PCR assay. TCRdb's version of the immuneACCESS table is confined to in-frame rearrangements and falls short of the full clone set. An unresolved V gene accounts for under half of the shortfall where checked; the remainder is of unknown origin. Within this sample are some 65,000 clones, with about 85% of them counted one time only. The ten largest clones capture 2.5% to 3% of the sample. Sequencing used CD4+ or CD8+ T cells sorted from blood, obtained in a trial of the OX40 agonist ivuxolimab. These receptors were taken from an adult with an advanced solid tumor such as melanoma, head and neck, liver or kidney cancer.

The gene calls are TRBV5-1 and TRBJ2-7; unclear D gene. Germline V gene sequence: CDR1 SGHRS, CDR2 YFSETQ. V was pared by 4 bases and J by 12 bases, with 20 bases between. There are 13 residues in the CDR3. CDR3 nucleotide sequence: TGCGCCAGCAGCCAGCTGACACCCCTCGTACTGTACTTC. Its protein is CASSQLTPLVLYF.

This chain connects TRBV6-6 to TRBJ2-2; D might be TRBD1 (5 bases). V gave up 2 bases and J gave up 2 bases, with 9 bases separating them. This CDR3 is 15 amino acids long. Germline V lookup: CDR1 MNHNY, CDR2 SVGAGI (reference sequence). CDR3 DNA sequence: TGTGCCAGCAGTTACGGGCAGGGAAACACCGGGGAGCTGTTTTTT. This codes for CASSYGQGNTGELFF.

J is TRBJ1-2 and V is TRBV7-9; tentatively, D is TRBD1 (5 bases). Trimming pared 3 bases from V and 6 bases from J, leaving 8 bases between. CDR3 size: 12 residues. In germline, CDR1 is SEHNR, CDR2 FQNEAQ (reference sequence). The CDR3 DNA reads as TGTGCCAGCAGCTTGGGGGGAGATGGCTACACCTTC. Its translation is CASSLGGDGYTF.

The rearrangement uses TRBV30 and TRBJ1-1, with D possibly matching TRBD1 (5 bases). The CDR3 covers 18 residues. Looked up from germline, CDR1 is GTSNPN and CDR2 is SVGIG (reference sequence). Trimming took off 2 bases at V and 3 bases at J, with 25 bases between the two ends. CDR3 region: CAWSLPWVGGRTDTEAFF. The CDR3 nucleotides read TGTGCCTGGAGTCTCCCTTGGGTCGGGGGGAGGACGGACACTGAAGCTTTCTTT. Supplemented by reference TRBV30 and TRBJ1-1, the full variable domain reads SQTIHQWPATLVQPVGSPLSLECTVEGTSNPNLYWYRQAAGRGLQLLFYSVGIGQISSEVPQNLSASRPQDRQFILSSKKLLLSDSGFYLCAWSLPWVGGRTDTEAFFGQGTRLTVV.

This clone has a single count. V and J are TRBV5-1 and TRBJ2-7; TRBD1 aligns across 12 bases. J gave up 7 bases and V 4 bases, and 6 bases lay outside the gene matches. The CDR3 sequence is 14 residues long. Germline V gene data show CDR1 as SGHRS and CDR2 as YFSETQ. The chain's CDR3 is CASSQGDRGQEQYF. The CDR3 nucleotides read TGCGCCAGCAGCCAAGGGGACAGGGGGCAGGAGCAGTACTTC.

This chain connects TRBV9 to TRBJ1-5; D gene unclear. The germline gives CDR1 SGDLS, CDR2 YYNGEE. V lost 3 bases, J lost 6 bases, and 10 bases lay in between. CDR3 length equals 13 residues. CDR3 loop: CASSAQPGQPQHF. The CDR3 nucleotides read TGTGCCAGCAGCGCTCAACCAGGTCAGCCCCAGCATTTT. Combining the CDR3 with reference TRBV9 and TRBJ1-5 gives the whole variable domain DSGVTQTPKHLITATGQRVTLRCSPRSGDLSVYWYQQSLDQGLQFLIQYYNGEERAKGNILERFSAQQFPDLHSELNLSSLELGDSALYFCASSAQPGQPQHFGDGTRLSIL.

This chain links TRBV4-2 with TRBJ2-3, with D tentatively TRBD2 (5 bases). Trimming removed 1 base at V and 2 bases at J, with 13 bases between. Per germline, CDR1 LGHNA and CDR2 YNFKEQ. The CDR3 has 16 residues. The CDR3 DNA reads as TGTGCCAGCAGCCAAGCGTCAACTAGGCCCACAGATACGCAGTATTTT. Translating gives CASSQASTRPTDTQYF.

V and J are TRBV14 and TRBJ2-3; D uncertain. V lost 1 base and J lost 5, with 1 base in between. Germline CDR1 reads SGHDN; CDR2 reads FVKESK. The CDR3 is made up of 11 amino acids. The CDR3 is CASSQGDTQYF. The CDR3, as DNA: TGTGCCAGCAGCCAAGGAGATACGCAGTATTTT. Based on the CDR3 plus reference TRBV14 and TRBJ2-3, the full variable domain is EAGVTQFPSHSVIEKGQTVTLRCDPISGHDNLYWYRRVMGKEIKFLLHFVKESKQDESGMPNNRFLAERTGGTYSTLKVQPAELEDSGVYFCASSQGDTQYFGPGTRLTVL.

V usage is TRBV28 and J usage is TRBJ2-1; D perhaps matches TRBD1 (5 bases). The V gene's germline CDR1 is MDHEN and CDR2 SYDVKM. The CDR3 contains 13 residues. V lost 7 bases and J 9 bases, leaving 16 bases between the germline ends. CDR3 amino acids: CASNDQGRLEQFF. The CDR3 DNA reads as TGTGCCAGCAACGACCAGGGCCGCCTTGAGCAGTTCTTC.

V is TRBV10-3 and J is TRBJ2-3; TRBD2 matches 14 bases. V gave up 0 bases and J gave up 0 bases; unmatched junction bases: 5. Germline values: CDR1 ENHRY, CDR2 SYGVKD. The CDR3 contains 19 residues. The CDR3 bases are TGTGCCATCAGTGAGTCGGGAAGGACTAGCGGGAGGAGCACAGATACGCAGTATTTT. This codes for CAISESGRTSGRSTDTQYF.

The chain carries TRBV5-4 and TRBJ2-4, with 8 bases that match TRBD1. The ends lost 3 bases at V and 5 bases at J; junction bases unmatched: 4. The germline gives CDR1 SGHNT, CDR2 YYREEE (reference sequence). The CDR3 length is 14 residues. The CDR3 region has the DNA TGTGCCAGCAGCTCGACAGGGGACCAAAACATTCAGTACTTC. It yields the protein CASSSTGDQNIQYF.

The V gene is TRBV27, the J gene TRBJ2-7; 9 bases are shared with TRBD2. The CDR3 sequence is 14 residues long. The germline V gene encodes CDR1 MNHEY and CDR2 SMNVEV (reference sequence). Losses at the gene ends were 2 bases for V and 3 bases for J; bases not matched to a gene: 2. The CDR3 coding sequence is TGTGCCAGCAGTTTAGGAGCGGGGGGCTACGAGCAGTACTTC. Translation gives CASSLGAGGYEQYF.

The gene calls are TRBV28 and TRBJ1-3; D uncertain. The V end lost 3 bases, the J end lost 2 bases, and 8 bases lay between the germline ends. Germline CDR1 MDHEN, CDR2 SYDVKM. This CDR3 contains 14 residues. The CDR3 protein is CASSFPTAGNTIYF. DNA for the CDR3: TGTGCCAGCAGTTTTCCGACGGCTGGAAACACCATATATTTT. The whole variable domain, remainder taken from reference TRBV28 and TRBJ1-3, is DVKVTQSSRYLVKRTGEKVFLECVQDMDHENMFWYRQDPGLGLRLIYFSYDVKMKEKGDIPEGYSVSREKKERFSLILESASTNQTSMYLCASSFPTAGNTIYFGEGSWLTVV.

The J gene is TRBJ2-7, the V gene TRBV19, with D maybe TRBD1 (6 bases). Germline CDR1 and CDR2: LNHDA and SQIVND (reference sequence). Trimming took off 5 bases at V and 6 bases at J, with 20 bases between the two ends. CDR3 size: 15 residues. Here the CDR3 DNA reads TGTGCCAGTAGTCCCCGGCAGGGGCTTCAGTCCGAGCAGTACTTC. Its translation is CASSPRQGLQSEQYF.

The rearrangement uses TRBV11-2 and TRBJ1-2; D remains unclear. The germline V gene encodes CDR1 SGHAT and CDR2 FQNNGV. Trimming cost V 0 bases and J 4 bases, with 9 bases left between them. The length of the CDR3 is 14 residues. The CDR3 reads CASSLDPESYGYTF. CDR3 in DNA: TGTGCCAGCAGCTTAGATCCGGAGTCCTATGGCTACACCTTC.

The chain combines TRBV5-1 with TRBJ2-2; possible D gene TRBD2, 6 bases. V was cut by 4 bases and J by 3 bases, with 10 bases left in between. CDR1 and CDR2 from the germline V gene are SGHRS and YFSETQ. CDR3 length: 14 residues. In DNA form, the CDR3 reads TGCGCCAGCAGCCGACTAGAGGACACCGGGGAGCTGTTTTTT. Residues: CASSRLEDTGELFF.

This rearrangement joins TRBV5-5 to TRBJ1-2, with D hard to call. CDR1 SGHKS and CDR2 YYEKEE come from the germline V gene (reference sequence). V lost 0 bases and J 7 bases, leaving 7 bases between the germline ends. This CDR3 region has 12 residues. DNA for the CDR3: TGTGCCAGCAGCTTGGCGATTTTTGGCTACACCTTC. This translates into CASSLAIFGYTF.

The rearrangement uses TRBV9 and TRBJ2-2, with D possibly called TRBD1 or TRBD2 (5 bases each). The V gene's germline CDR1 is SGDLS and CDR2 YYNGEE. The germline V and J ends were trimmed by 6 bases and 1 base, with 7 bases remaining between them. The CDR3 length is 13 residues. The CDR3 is CASKRGNTGELFF. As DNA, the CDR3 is TGTGCCAGCAAGAGGGGGAACACCGGGGAGCTGTTTTTT.

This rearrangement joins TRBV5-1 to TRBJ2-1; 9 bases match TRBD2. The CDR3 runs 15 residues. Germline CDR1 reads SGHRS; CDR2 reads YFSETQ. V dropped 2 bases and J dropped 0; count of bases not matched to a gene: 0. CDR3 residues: CASSFSGGSYNEQFF. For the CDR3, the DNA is TGCGCCAGCAGCTTTAGCGGGGGCTCCTACAATGAGCAGTTCTTC.

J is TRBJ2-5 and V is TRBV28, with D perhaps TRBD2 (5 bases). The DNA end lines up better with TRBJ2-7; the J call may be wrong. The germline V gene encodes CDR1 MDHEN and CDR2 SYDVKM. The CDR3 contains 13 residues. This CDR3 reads CASSFGVAYEQYF. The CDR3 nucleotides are TGTGCCAGCAGTTTCGGGGTCGCCTACGAGCAGTACTTC.

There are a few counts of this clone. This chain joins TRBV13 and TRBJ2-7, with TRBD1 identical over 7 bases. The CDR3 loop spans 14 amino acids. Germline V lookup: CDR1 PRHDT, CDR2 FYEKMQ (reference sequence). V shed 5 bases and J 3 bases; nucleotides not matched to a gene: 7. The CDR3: CASSIRDSIYEQYF. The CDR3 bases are TGTGCCAGCAGCATCCGGGACAGTATCTACGAGCAGTACTTC.

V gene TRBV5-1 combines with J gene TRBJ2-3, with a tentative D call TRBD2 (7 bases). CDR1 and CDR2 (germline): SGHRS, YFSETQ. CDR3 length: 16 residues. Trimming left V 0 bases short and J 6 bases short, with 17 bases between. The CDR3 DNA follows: TGCGCCAGCAGCTTGGAGTCGCGCGGGGGCTGGGATACGCAGTATTTT. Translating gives CASSLESRGGWDTQYF.

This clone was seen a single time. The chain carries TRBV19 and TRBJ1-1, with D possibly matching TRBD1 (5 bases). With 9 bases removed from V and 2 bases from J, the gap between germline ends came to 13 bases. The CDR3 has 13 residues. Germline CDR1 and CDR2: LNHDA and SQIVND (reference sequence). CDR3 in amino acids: CASQVGGNTEAFF. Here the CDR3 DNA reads TGTGCCAGCCAGGTGGGGGGAAACACTGAAGCTTTCTTT.

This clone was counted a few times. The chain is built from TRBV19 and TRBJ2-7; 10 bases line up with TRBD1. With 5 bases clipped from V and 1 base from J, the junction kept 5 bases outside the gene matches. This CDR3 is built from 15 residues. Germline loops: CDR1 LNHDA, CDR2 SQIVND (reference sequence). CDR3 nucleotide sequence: TGTGCCAGTAGTCCGGGACAGGGGCCATCCTACGAGCAGTACTTC. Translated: CASSPGQGPSYEQYF.